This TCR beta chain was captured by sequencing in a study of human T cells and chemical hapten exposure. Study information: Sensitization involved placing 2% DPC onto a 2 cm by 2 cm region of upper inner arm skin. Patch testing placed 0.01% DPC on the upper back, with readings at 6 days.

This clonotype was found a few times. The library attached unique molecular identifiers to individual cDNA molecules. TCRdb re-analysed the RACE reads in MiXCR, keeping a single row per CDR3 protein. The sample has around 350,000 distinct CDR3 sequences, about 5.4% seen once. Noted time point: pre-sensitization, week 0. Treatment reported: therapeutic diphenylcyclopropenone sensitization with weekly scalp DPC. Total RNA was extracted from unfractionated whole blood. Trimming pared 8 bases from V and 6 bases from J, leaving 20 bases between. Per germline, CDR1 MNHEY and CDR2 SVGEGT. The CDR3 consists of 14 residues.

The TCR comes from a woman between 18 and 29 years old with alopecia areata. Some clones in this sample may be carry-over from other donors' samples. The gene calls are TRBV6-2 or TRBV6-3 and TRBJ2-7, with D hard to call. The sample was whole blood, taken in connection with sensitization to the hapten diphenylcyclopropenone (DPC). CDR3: CASQEGDHFREQYF. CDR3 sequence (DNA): TGTGCCAGCCAAGAAGGAGACCACTTTCGCGAGCAGTACTTC.